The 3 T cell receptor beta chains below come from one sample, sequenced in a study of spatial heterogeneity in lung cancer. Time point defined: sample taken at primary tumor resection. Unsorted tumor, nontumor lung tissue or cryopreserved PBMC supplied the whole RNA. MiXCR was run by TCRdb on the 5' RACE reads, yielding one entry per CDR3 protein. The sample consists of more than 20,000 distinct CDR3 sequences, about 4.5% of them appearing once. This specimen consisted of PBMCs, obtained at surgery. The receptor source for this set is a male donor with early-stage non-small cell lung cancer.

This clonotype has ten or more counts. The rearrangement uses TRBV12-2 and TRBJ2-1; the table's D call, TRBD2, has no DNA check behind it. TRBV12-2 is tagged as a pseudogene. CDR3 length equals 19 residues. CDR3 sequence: CASRYYQFAGTSGKNEQFF. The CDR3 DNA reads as TGTGCAAGTCGCTATTATCAATTTGCCGGGACTAGCGGGAAAAATGAGCAGTTCTTC.

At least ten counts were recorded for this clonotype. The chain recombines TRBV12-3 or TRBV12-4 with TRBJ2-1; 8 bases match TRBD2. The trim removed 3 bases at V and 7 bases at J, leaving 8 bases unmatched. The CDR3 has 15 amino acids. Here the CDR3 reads CASSFGGGNKNEQFF. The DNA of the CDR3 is TGTGCCAGCAGTTTCGGCGGGGGGAATAAAAATGAGCAGTTCTTC.

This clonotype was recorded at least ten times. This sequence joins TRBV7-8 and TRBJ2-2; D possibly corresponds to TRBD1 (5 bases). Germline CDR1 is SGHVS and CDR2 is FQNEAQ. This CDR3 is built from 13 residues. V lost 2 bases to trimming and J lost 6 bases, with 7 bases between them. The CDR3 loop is CASSLIGAGELFF. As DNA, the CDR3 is TGTGCCAGCAGCTTAATAGGGGCCGGGGAGCTGTTTTTT.